What follows describes a single T cell receptor beta chain. Its antigen is currently unknown. The sample originates from a study of cytomegalovirus exposure and HLA in healthy donors. Germline CDR1 MRHNA, CDR2 SNTAGT. V was clipped by 6 bases and J by 2 bases; unmatched bases: 6. This CDR3 contains 14 residues. It was with 60 Vbeta and 13 Jbeta primers that the PCR ran. Assay used: immunoSEQ multiplex PCR; TCRdb lists only in-frame clones, some missing. The sample holds 100,000 or so clones, around 85% seen once. Whole-study results and caveats: The study reported that TCR beta sequences accurately predicted HLA-A and HLA-B alleles in most subjects. Researchers reported in a later analysis that a missense DCLRE1C variant was tied to TCR beta V- and J-gene trimming.

The clonotype comes from a man in his forties or fifties in good health and CMV-seropositive. The rearrangement uses TRBV6-4 and TRBJ1-1, with TRBD1 identical over 7 bases. Input material: PBMCs. The CDR3 coding sequence is TGTGCCAGCAGGGTTGGGACAGCTAACACTGAAGCTTTCTTT. Translation: CASRVGTANTEAFF.